These T cell receptor beta chains were read from a single sample in a study of T-cell reconstitution after alpha-beta-depleted transplantation in children. Each CDR3 protein is one row after TCRdb ran MiXCR on the PCR reads. The table shows around 480,000 distinct CDR3 sequences, with over 25% occurring only once. The sequenced sample was PBMCs from the stem cell graft donor, obtained from the stem cell graft. The receptor set was obtained from a human donor who donated a stem cell graft to a child with aplastic anemia. Both conserved end residues are part of each CDR3. A D gene is named only where the DNA matches it firmly. Size is omitted from some rows. Given values are once, few, many or a class for expanded clones.

size	V	D	J	DNA	CDR3
-	TRBV7-9	TRBD2	TRBJ2-1	TGTGCCAGCAGCCCGGGAGGACTAGCGGTCTCCTACAATGAGCAGTTCTTC	CASSPGGLAVSYNEQFF
-	TRBV7-9	-	TRBJ1-1	TGTGCCAGCAGCATAGTCGGGGCGAACACTGAAGCTTTCTTT	CASSIVGANTEAFF
few	TRBV6-2/TRBV6-3	-	TRBJ2-7	TGTGCCAGCAGTTACGCTCGGACACCTGATCCCTACGAGCAGTACTTC	CASSYARTPDPYEQYF
-	TRBV4-3	-	TRBJ1-2	TGCGCCAGCAGCCAATCTTTCGGGAGGGACAATGACTACACCTTC	CASSQSFGRDNDYTF
-	TRBV5-1	-	TRBJ2-2	TGCGCCAGCAGCGGGACCCGTACTACCGGGGAGCTGTTTTTT	CASSGTRTTGELFF
few	TRBV12-3/TRBV12-4	-	TRBJ1-5	TGTGCCAGCAGTTTAGGAGTGACTAGCAATCAGCCCCAGCATTTT	CASSLGVTSNQPQHF
-	TRBV20-1	-	TRBJ1-1	TGCAGTGCTAGAATGAGCTCCGGGGACACTGAAGCTTTCTTT	CSARMSSGDTEAFF
few	TRBV6-5	-	TRBJ1-2	TGTGCCAGCAGTTACTCGAACAGGGTTTATGGCTACACCTTC	CASSYSNRVYGYTF
-	TRBV20-1	-	TRBJ2-1	TGCAGTGCTAGATTGGCGGCTGGCACGGGGGCTGAGCAGTTCTTC	CSARLAAGTGAEQFF
-	TRBV12-3/TRBV12-4	TRBD1	TRBJ1-4	TGTGCCAGCAGAAGGACAGGGGATAATGAAAAACTGTTTTTT	CASRRTGDNEKLFF
-	TRBV20-1	TRBD2	TRBJ2-7	TGCAGTGCTAGAGGAACTAGCGGGAGCTCCTACGAGCAGTACTTC	CSARGTSGSSYEQYF
-	TRBV7-3	TRBD2	TRBJ2-1	TGTGCCAGCAGCTTAGGGGTGCTAGCGGGACCAAATGAGCAGTTCTTC	CASSLGVLAGPNEQFF
-	TRBV5-1	-	TRBJ1-1	TGCGCCAGCAACCCGGGGGGGTCCACTGAAGCTTTCTTT	CASNPGGSTEAFF
few	TRBV29-1	-	TRBJ2-1	TGCAGCGTTGAGAGGGCTAGCATCAATGAGCAGTTCTTC	CSVERASINEQFF
-	TRBV14	-	TRBJ1-1	TGCGCCAGCAGCCAAGATTGGGGGGGTTTGAACACTGAAGCTTTCTTT	CASSQDWGGLNTEAFF
few	TRBV12-3/TRBV12-4	TRBD2	TRBJ2-2	TGTGCCAGCAGTTCTCCGACTAGCGGGAGAGGAACCGGGGAGCTGTTTTTT	CASSSPTSGRGTGELFF
-	TRBV20-1	TRBD2	TRBJ2-7	TGCAGTGCTGTTACTAGCGGGAGCTACGAGCAGTACTTC	CSAVTSGSYEQYF
-	TRBV13	-	TRBJ2-1	TGTGCCAGCAGCTTAGAATCGGGACTTTCATCCCAGTTCTTC	CASSLESGLSSQFF